This T cell receptor beta chain stems from a study of cytomegalovirus exposure and HLA in healthy donors. V shed 5 bases and J shed 4 bases, with 17 bases lying between them. The CDR3 is made up of 15 amino acids. Germline values: CDR1 MNHNS, CDR2 SASEGT. PCR primers comprised 60 Vbeta and 13 Jbeta primers. TCRdb's table, derived via immunoSEQ multiplex PCR, lists solely in-frame clones and lacks some. The profile shows around 150,000 clones, 60% to 80% of them singletons. As regards this clone: Antigen unknown.

Overall study results and limits: Later analysis associated a missense DCLRE1C variant with TCR beta V- and J-gene trimming. The likely explanation for a cluster of highly shared sequence variants was sequencing artifact. Later analysis suggested most CMV-associated TCR beta chains were HLA-restricted.

Sequenced: PBMCs. This TCR was sampled from a woman between 35 and 50 years old in good health and CMV-seropositive. The chain has TRBV6-1 and TRBJ2-5, with D possibly being TRBD1 (8 bases). The CDR3 loop reads CASSPNRGGGETQYF. The CDR3 DNA reads as TGTGCCAGCAGTCCGAACAGGGGGGGAGGAGAGACCCAGTACTTC.